The 2 T cell receptor beta chains presented below share a single source sample, sequenced in a study of T cells in Graves' hyperthyroidism and ophthalmopathy. TCR beta CDR3 regions were amplified from RNA. The HTBI primer set was used in a first-round RT-PCR of the TCR CDR3. TCRdb redid the calling of the multiplex PCR reads with MiXCR, one entry per CDR3 protein. The sample has 300,000 to 450,000 distinct CDR3 sequences, about 14% seen once; the top ten hold about 20%. Input material: blood. These receptors all come from a woman aged 25 to 39 with Graves' ophthalmopathy.

This clonotype was observed at least ten times. The DNA for the CDR3 is TGTGCCAGCAGTTTTAGTGATCAGCCCCAGCATTTT. Its translation is CASSFSDQPQHF. The chain carries TRBV28 and TRBJ1-5; unclear D gene. The germline CDR1 and CDR2 sequences are MDHEN and SYDVKM. The CDR3 extends over 12 amino acids. Trimming shortened V by 3 bases and J by 5 bases, and 5 bases separated the two germline ends.

This clonotype was observed many times. V and J are TRBV5-1 and TRBJ2-7; 10 nucleotides match TRBD1. The germline V gene has CDR1 SGHRS and CDR2 YFSETQ. This CDR3 has 14 amino acids. V was clipped by 5 bases and J by 7 bases; unmatched bases: 9. The DNA of the CDR3 is TGCGCCAGCAGTTCTGACAGGGGGCTAAGGGAGCAGTACTTC. Protein: CASSSDRGLREQYF.